This TCR beta chain was identified during a study of post-analysis software for immune sequencing data. Study-level results: Those samples that were prepared in the same batch co-clustered strongly by F measure. Among 4 or 5 TRBV segments more frequent in patients than controls were TRBV5-6, TRBV5-1 and TRBV20-1.

About this clonotype: The antigen remains undetermined.

The CDR3 extends over 15 amino acids. Trimming took 6 bases from V and 3 from J, leaving 16 bases between them. The TCR beta cDNA libraries carried unique molecular identifiers. TCRdb recomputed calls from the PCR reads with MiXCR, one row per CDR3 protein. The table shows hundreds of thousands of distinct CDR3 sequences, with around 40% occurring only once. The V and J genes are TRBV12-3 or TRBV12-4 and TRBJ2-3, with D tentatively TRBD1 or TRBD2 (6 bases each). The clonotype was recovered from a girl aged 10 to 17 with multiple sclerosis. The material sequenced was blood. In DNA, the CDR3 is TGTGCCAGCAGCCCAGGAGGGGGGAGTACAGATACGCAGTATTTT. Its protein product is CASSPGGGSTDTQYF.